This T cell receptor (beta chain) was observed in a study of CD8+CD57+ T cells in acquired aplastic anemia. Whole-study context: An average of 3.2 ug of DNA was obtained from sorted CD4+ and CD8+ cells.

By flow cytometry, patients selected for sequencing had shown an expansion of CD8+CD57+ cells. The diagnosis in all patients was severe acquired aplastic anemia. The CDR3 length is 14 residues. The germline gives CDR1 LNHNV, CDR2 YYDKDF (reference sequence). Trimming pared 0 bases from V and 5 bases from J, leaving 8 bases between. The template for TCR beta VDJ and CDR3 sequence profiling was genomic DNA. TCRdb used MiXCR to reprocess the reads, holding one entry per CDR3 protein. The data show under 350,000 distinct CDR3 sequences, around three fifths seen once. The table lists this clonotype with a count of one. Its antigen is still unknown. Overall study results and limits: Fewer than 30 CD8+ CDR3 sequences were shared between patients and controls.

The chain is built from TRBV15 and TRBJ1-5; D gene uncertain. Sequencing input: sorted CD4+, CD8+, or CD8+CD57+ T cells (not recorded which) from PBMCs. This sequence was found in a human donor with aplastic anemia. DNA for the CDR3: TGTGCCACCAGCAGAGATAATTCTTATCAGCCCCAGCATTTT. It translates to CATSRDNSYQPQHF.